This is a list of T cell receptor beta chains from one sample in a study of cytomegalovirus exposure and HLA in healthy donors. Some clones are missing from TCRdb's copy, which holds only in-frame ones; the method was immunoSEQ multiplex PCR. Among under 200,000 clones listed, about 86% were seen once. Sequencing used PBMCs. Receptors originate from a woman in her 30s in good health and CMV-seronegative. CDR3s include the opening cysteine and the closing phenylalanine or tryptophan. Each record gives: J gene, D gene, V gene, clone size, CDR3 length, CDR3 DNA, CDR3 protein. D genes are given only for firm matches. Size is stated for part of the rows, as once, few or many counts, or as a class when the clone is expanded.

TRBJ1-1 | TRBD1 | TRBV18 | . | 15 | TGTGCCAGCTCACTCCGGCAGGGGGAAAACACTGAAGCTTTCTTT | CASSLRQGENTEAFF
TRBJ2-1 | . | TRBV11-2 | . | 13 | TGTGCCAGCAGCTTGGACCGAGGGCGTGAGCAGTTCTTC | CASSLDRGREQFF
TRBJ2-1 | TRBD1 | TRBV5-1 | . | 14 | TGCGCCAGCAGCGGACAGGGGGCCTACAATGAGCAGTTCTTC | CASSGQGAYNEQFF
TRBJ2-1 | TRBD2 | TRBV4-1 | . | 16 | TGCGCCAGCAGCCAAGATGCGGGACGGCTAGCGGGGCGGCAGTTCTTC | CASSQDAGRLAGRQFF
TRBJ2-7 | TRBD1 | TRBV27 | . | 16 | TGTGCCAGCAGTCCCTCCGCAGACAGGGGGGCCTACGAGCAGTACTTC | CASSPSADRGAYEQYF
TRBJ2-7 | TRBD2 | TRBV28 | . | 14 | TGTGCCAGCGGTCTAGCGGGAAACTCCTACGAGCAGTACTTC | CASGLAGNSYEQYF
TRBJ2-1 | TRBD2 | TRBV9 | . | 16 | TGTGCCAGCAGCCTCCGGGGAGGCGGGAGATATAATGAGCAGTTCTTC | CASSLRGGGRYNEQFF
TRBJ2-7 | . | TRBV30 | . | 13 | TGTGCCTGGAGCGGACCCCAGGGGTTCGAGCAGTACTTC | CAWSGPQGFEQYF
TRBJ2-3 | . | TRBV5-4 | . | 13 | TGTGCCAGCAGCCCCGCAGGGGGGGATACGCAGTATTTT | CASSPAGGDTQYF
TRBJ2-3 | TRBD2 | TRBV6-1 | few | 20 | TGTGCCAGCAGTGTGGATAGCGGGAGGGGACGGCCCGAGAACACAGATACGCAGTATTTT | CASSVDSGRGRPENTDTQYF
TRBJ1-1 | . | TRBV6-1 | . | 14 | TGTGCCAGCAGGGCAACCGGACAGAGTACTGAAGCTTTCTTT | CASRATGQSTEAFF
TRBJ1-5 | TRBD1 | TRBV6-6 | . | 15 | TGTGCCAGCAGTACCGGGGACAGGGGAAATCAGCCCCAGCATTTT | CASSTGDRGNQPQHF
TRBJ1-2 | . | TRBV7-2 | . | 14 | TGTGCCAGCAACCGGGGAGGGCAGAGAGGTGGCTACACCTTC | CASNRGGQRGGYTF
TRBJ2-7 | . | TRBV6-5 | . | 14 | TGTGCCAGCAGTTCCGTTCAACAGCTCTACGAGCAGTACTTC | CASSSVQQLYEQYF
TRBJ2-7 | . | TRBV7-8 | . | 15 | TGTGCCAGCAGCTTAGTTCCGATGAGCTCCTACGAGCAGTACTTC | CASSLVPMSSYEQYF
TRBJ2-1 | . | TRBV10-3 | . | 13 | TGTGCCATCAGTGAGTTGACAATAAATGAGCAGTTCTTC | CAISELTINEQFF
TRBJ1-6 | . | TRBV28 | . | 14 | TGTGCCAGCAGTTTTGCAGTCTATAATTCACCCCTCCACTTT | CASSFAVYNSPLHF
TRBJ2-3 | TRBD1 | TRBV5-1 | once | 15 | TGCGCCACCGGACCGGGACAGGGTATCACAGATACTCAGTATTTT | CATGPGQGITDTQYF
TRBJ2-7 | TRBD1 | TRBV5-1 | . | 14 | TGCGCCAGCAGTACGACAGGGGTTACCTACGAGCAGTACTTC | CASSTTGVTYEQYF
TRBJ2-5 | TRBD1 | TRBV6-1 | . | 15 | TGTGCCAGCAGTACCGGGACAGGGAGGCGAGAGACCCAGTACTTC | CASSTGTGRRETQYF
TRBJ2-7 | . | TRBV6-1 | . | 15 | TGTGCCAGCAGTGAAACGGCGGCAGGGAGGTACGAGCAGTACTTC | CASSETAAGRYEQYF
TRBJ2-3 | TRBD2 | TRBV7-9 | . | 17 | TGTGCCAGCAGCGCCCCTCCGGCCAGCGGGATCTCAGATACGCAGTATTTT | CASSAPPASGISDTQYF
TRBJ2-7 | TRBD1 | TRBV28 | once | 14 | TGTGCCAGCAGTTCTGGGACAGGAACGGACGAGCAGTACTTC | CASSSGTGTDEQYF
TRBJ1-1 | . | TRBV2 | . | 11 | TGTGCCAGCACCGTGAACACTGAAGCTTTCTTT | CASTVNTEAFF
TRBJ2-7 | TRBD1 | TRBV6-1 | . | 15 | TGTGCCAGCAGTGAAAGACAGGGGATAACCTACGAGCAGTACTTC | CASSERQGITYEQYF
TRBJ2-2 | TRBD2 | TRBV27 | . | 18 | TGTGCCAGCAGTCCGTCCCCCCTAGCGGGAGGTAGCACCGGGGAGCTGTTTTTT | CASSPSPLAGGSTGELFF
TRBJ2-5 | . | TRBV29-1 | once | 12 | TGCAGCGTAAGAGACAGCCAAGAGACCCAGTACTTC | CSVRDSQETQYF
TRBJ2-1 | . | TRBV29-1 | . | 14 | TGCAGCGCCCTGGGCCCGGGGTCCCCGAATGAGCAGTTCTTC | CSALGPGSPNEQFF
TRBJ2-7 | TRBD2 | TRBV6-5 | . | 15 | TGTGCCAGCAGTTACGTTGCGGGAGGGACTTACGAGCAGTACTTC | CASSYVAGGTYEQYF
TRBJ1-6 | . | TRBV2 | . | 15 | TGTGCCAGCAGTGTCCTACAGGGAGATAATTCACCCCTCCACTTT | CASSVLQGDNSPLHF
TRBJ2-2 | TRBD1 | TRBV7-9 | once | 15 | TGTGCCAGCTATCTACAGGGGCTGGGAACCGGGGAGCTGTTTTTT | CASYLQGLGTGELFF
TRBJ2-1 | TRBD2 | TRBV5-1 | . | 15 | TGCGCCAGCAGACCTCGACTAGCGGGGCTTGATGAGCAGTTCTTC | CASRPRLAGLDEQFF
TRBJ2-7 | TRBD1 | TRBV5-6 | few | 14 | TGTGCCAGCAGCTTGTATCAGGGGGCGCGGGAGCAGTACTTC | CASSLYQGAREQYF
TRBJ2-7 | TRBD1 | TRBV29-1 | . | 12 | TGCAGCGTCTCCGGGACAGGGGACGAGCAGTACTTC | CSVSGTGDEQYF
TRBJ1-1 | . | TRBV10-1 | . | 14 | TGCGCCAGCAGCGAAGGGCGGGTGAACACTGAAGCTTTCTTT | CASSEGRVNTEAFF
TRBJ2-5 | TRBD2 | TRBV5-4 | . | 16 | TGTGCCAGCAGCTCCGCCCCCCTGCGGGAGGAGGCGACCCAGTACTTC | CASSSAPLREEATQYF
TRBJ2-7 | TRBD2 | TRBV27 | . | 14 | TGTGCCAGCAGTTTAAGCGGGAGTAGACACGAGCAGTACTTC | CASSLSGSRHEQYF
TRBJ2-3 | . | TRBV4-1 | . | 13 | TGCGCCAGCAGCCAAGTAGTAGATAATACGCAGTATTTT | CASSQVVDNTQYF
TRBJ2-3 | TRBD2 | TRBV7-2 | . | 16 | TGTGCCAGCAGCAGAACTAGCGGGAGGGGTACAGATACGCAGTATTTT | CASSRTSGRGTDTQYF
TRBJ1-1 | . | TRBV7-2 | . | 14 | TGTGCCAGCAGCCTTCGACAGCTGAACACTGAAGCTTTCTTT | CASSLRQLNTEAFF